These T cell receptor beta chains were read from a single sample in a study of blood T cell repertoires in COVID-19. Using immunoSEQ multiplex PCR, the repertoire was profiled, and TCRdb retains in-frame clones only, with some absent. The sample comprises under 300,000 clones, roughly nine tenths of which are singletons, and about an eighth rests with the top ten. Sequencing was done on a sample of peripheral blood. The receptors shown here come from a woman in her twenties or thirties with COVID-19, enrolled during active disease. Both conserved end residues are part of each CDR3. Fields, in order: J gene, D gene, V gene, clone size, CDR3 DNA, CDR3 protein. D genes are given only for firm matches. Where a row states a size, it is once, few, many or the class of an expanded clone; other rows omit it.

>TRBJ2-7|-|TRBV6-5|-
TGTGCCAGCTGGACGATCCGGGACAAAACCTACGAGCAGTACTTC
CASWTIRDKTYEQYF
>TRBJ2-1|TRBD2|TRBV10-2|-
TGCGCCAGCAGTGAGCGACTAGCGGGGCGAAATGAGCAGTTCTTC
CASSERLAGRNEQFF
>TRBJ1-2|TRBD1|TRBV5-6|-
TGTGCCAGCAGCTCCGGGACAGGTGTGACTGGCTACACCTTC
CASSSGTGVTGYTF
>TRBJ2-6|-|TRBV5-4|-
TGTGCCAGCACCTTGGGTCTCGCGGGTCCTGGGGCCAACGTCCTGACTTTC
CASTLGLAGPGANVLTF
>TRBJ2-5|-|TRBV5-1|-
TGCGCCAGCAGCCGTCGGGGGGCCGGGGAGACCCAGTACTTC
CASSRRGAGETQYF
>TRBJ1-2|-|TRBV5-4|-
TGTGCCAGCAGCCGCTCAGGAGGGGGGGCGTATGGCTACACCTTC
CASSRSGGGAYGYTF
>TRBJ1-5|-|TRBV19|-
TGTGCCAGTACCTCAGGGGTTGGACAGCCCCAGCATTTT
CASTSGVGQPQHF
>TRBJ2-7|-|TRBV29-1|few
TGCAGCGTCAAGCCCGCCAGAGGGCGTTCGGGTTCCTACGAGCAGTACTTC
CSVKPARGRSGSYEQYF
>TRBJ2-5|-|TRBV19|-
TGTGCCAGTAGTGAAGCGGGTCTGACGGGGACCCAGTACTTC
CASSEAGLTGTQYF
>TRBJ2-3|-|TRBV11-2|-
TGTGCCAGCAGCCCCTGGTTTGGCCAAAGCACAGATACGCAGTATTTT
CASSPWFGQSTDTQYF
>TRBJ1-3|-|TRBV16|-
TGTGCCAGCAGCCAATCCGGTTCGAACACCATATATTTT
CASSQSGSNTIYF
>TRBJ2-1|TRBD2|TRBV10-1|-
TGCGCCAGCAGTGACTCACTAGCGGCAGGGGACAATGAGCAGTTCTTC
CASSDSLAAGDNEQFF
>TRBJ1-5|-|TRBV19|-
TGTGCCAGTAGTATGGTAGGGGGTCAGCCCCAGCATTTT
CASSMVGGQPQHF
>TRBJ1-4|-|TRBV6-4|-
TGTGCCAGCACTGCATATCCAGACATTCGTGAAAAACTGTTTTTT
CASTAYPDIREKLFF
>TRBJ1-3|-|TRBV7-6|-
TGTGCCAGCAAACCGGGACAAGGAAACACCATATATTTT
CASKPGQGNTIYF
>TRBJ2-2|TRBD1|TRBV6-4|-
TGTGCCAGCAGCCCGACAGGGGCCGGGGAGCTGTTTTTT
CASSPTGAGELFF
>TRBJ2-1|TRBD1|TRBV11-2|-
TGTGCCAGCAGCACGACGCGACAGGGGAAGACCAATGAGCAGTTCTTC
CASSTTRQGKTNEQFF
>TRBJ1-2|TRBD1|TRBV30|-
TGTGCCCGACAGGGAAACGATGGCTACACCTTC
CARQGNDGYTF
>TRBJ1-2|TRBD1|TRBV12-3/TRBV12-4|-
TGTGCCAGCAGCCAGACAGGGGCGGATGGCTACACCTTC
CASSQTGADGYTF
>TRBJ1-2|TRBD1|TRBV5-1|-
TGCGCCAGCAGCTTGGGACAGGGGAACTATGGCTACACCTTC
CASSLGQGNYGYTF
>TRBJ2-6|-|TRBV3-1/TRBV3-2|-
TGTGCCAGCAGCCAAGATCCACCTACAGGGATGTGGGCCAACGTCCTGACTTTC
CASSQDPPTGMWANVLTF
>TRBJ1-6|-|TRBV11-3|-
TGTGCCAGCAGCTCCCTATGGGGGCGTAATTCACCCCTCCACTTT
CASSSLWGRNSPLHF
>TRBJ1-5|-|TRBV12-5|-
TGTGCTAGTTCCTCAGGGTTTCAGCCCCAGCATTTT
CASSSGFQPQHF
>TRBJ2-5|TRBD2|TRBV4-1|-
TGCGCCAGCAGCCCCTCGCCGGGGGGCCAAGAGACCCAGTACTTC
CASSPSPGGQETQYF
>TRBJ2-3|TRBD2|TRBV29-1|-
TGCAGCGTTATGGGGCCTAGCGGCCCCGATACGCAGTATTTT
CSVMGPSGPDTQYF
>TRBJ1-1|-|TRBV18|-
TGTGCCAGCTCGGCAGGGTGGAGGAACACTGAAGCTTTCTTT
CASSAGWRNTEAFF
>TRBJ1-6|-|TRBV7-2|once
TGTGCCAGCAGCGCCCTCGGGGTGAATTCACCCCTCCACTTT
CASSALGVNSPLHF
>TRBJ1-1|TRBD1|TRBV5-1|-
TGCGCCAGCAGCTCAGATCGGACAGGGATGACTGAAGCTTTCTTT
CASSSDRTGMTEAFF
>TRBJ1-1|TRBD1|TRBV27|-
TGTGCCAGCAGACTACAGGGGGTGAACACTGAAGCTTTCTTT
CASRLQGVNTEAFF
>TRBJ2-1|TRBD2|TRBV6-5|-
TGTGCCAGCAGTTACTATGGGGCTAGCGGGGGGCATCTGCAGTTCTTC
CASSYYGASGGHLQFF
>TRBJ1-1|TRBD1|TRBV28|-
TGTGCCAGCAGTTTTTGGGACAGGGCCACTGAAGCTTTCTTT
CASSFWDRATEAFF
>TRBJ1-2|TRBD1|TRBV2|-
TGTGCCAGCAGCGTAGGACAGGACTATGGCTACACCTTC
CASSVGQDYGYTF
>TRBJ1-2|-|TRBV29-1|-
TGCAGCGTTGAGTTCACTGAATTCGGCTACACCTTC
CSVEFTEFGYTF
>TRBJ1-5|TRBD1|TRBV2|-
TGTGCCAGCAGTGCCCATCCCGACAGGGCATTCAATCAGCCCCAGCATTTT
CASSAHPDRAFNQPQHF
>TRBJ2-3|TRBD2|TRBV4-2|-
TGTGCCAGCAGCCATCCCCAAGCTCGGGGGGGCCGGGATACGCAGTATTTT
CASSHPQARGGRDTQYF
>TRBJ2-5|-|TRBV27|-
TGTGCCAGCAGTTTATACTCCGGAGAGACCCAGTACTTC
CASSLYSGETQYF
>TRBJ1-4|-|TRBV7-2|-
TGTGCCAGCAGCTTAGAGCGAGGTGAAAAACTGTTTTTT
CASSLERGEKLFF
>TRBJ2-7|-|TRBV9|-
TGTGCCAGCAGCGTGGGAGGGCCAGGGGTGAGGGAGCAGTACTTC
CASSVGGPGVREQYF
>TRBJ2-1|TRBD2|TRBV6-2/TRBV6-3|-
TGTGCCAGCAGCTCAGGACTAGCCCAAAATGAGCAGTTCTTC
CASSSGLAQNEQFF
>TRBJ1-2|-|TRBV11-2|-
TGTGCCAGCAGCTTATCGGGAGGGATCCACACCTTC
CASSLSGGIHTF
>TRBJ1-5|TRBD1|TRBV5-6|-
TGTGCCAGCAGCTTGTTAGGTGGACAGGGTCTTCAGGGCAATCAGCCCCAGCATTTT
CASSLLGGQGLQGNQPQHF
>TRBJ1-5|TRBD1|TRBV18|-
TGTGCCAGCTCACCAACGGGACAGGTCAATCAGCCCCAGCATTTT
CASSPTGQVNQPQHF
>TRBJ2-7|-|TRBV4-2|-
TGTGCCAGCACTGGAGACTCCTACGAGCAGTACTTC
CASTGDSYEQYF
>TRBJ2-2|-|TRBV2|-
TGTGCCAGCAAAAGCAGGGTCAACACCGGGGAGCTGTTTTTT
CASKSRVNTGELFF
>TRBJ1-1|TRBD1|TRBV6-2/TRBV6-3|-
TGTGCCAGCAGTGACCGGGACAGGGCGCGGGGCACTGAAGCTTTCTTT
CASSDRDRARGTEAFF
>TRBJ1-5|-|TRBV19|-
TGTGCCAGTAGTATAGGTTCCGGTATGTTAGGCAATCAGCCCCAGCATTTT
CASSIGSGMLGNQPQHF
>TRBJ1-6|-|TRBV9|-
TGTGCCAGCAGCGTTTTAGGGGCGTTTAATTCACCCCTCCACTTT
CASSVLGAFNSPLHF
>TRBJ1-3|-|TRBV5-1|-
TGCGCCAGCAGACTGACACAGGTTTCGGGAAACACCATATATTTT
CASRLTQVSGNTIYF
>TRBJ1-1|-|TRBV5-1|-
TGCGCCAGCAGCTCTCCGGGACACAACACTGAAGCTTTCTTT
CASSSPGHNTEAFF
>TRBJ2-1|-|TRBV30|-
TGTGCCTGGAGTGTAGGGAGCGTGGGAGGTGAGCAGTTCTTC
CAWSVGSVGGEQFF